Following are 30 T cell receptor beta chains from one sample sequenced in a study of memory CD4+ T cells and cytomegalovirus serostatus. Single viable CD3+CD4+CD8-CD45RO+ cells were sorted as the memory CD4+ T cells. Using immunoSEQ multiplex PCR, the repertoire was profiled, and TCRdb retains in-frame clones only, with some absent. The sample includes about 64,000 clones, around 77% of them seen just once. The sample consisted of memory CD4+ T cells from blood. The receptors stem from an adult in good health and CMV-seronegative.

The chain uses TRBV5-4 and TRBJ1-2, with a tentative D call TRBD1 (6 bases). The CDR3 covers 14 residues. V lost 3 bases and J lost 8, with 17 bases in between. Germline loops: CDR1 SGHNT, CDR2 YYREEE (reference sequence). This CDR3 is CASSSPSWGRGYTF. The CDR3 nucleotides read TGTGCCAGCAGCTCCCCGTCCTGGGGGCGAGGCTACACCTTC.

DNA for the CDR3: TGTGCCAGCAGCGTTCTAGCGGGAGGCACCACCGGGGAGCTGTTTTTT. Translation: CASSVLAGGTTGELFF. This rearrangement joins TRBV5-4 to TRBJ2-2; 11 bases fit TRBD2. CDR1 and CDR2 (germline): SGHNT, YYREEE (reference sequence). The CDR3 loop spans 16 amino acids. Trimming cost V 4 bases and J 4 bases; bases outside gene matches: 6.

This chain joins TRBV2 and TRBJ1-1; maybe TRBD1 (6 bases). Per the germline V gene, CDR1 is SNHLY and CDR2 is FYNNEI. V was trimmed by 9 bases and J by 0 bases, leaving 14 bases between them. The CDR3 has 14 amino acids. The CDR3 is CASGDTLVNTEAFF. The CDR3 nucleotides are TGTGCCAGTGGGGACACATTAGTGAACACTGAAGCTTTCTTT.

The chain employs TRBV9 and TRBJ1-4; 7 bases agree with TRBD1. Germline CDR1 and CDR2: SGDLS and YYNGEE. This CDR3 is 14 amino acids long. With 4 bases clipped from V and 3 bases from J, the junction kept 3 bases outside the gene matches. CDR3 sequence reads: CASSQTGSNEKLFF. CDR3 coding DNA: TGTGCCAGCAGCCAGACAGGGTCTAATGAAAAACTGTTTTTT.

V gene TRBV19 combines with J gene TRBJ1-3; maybe TRBD1 (6 bases). This CDR3 region has 16 residues. The ends were cut back, 6 bases at V and 0 bases at J, with 15 bases in the middle. Germline loops: CDR1 LNHDA, CDR2 SQIVND (reference sequence). The CDR3, as DNA: TGTGCCAGTAGAACGGCAGGGGACAACTCTGGAAACACCATATATTTT. Its protein is CASRTAGDNSGNTIYF.

The chain is built from TRBV11-2 and TRBJ2-1, with TRBD1 as a possible D gene (5 bases). Germline V gene lookup returns CDR1 SGHAT and CDR2 FQNNGV. Trimming pared 3 bases from V and 0 bases from J, leaving 9 bases between. The CDR3 runs 15 residues. As DNA, the CDR3 is TGTGCCAGCAGCTTGAATAGGGGCTCCTACAATGAGCAGTTCTTC. Translating gives CASSLNRGSYNEQFF.

The rearrangement links TRBV2 to TRBJ2-7; D remains ambiguous. This CDR3 comprises 15 residues. Deletions cut 2 bases from V and 4 bases from J, with 15 bases between. Germline CDR1 is SNHLY and CDR2 is FYNNEI. The CDR3: CASSERHLGFYEQYF. The CDR3 DNA reads TGTGCCAGCAGTGAAAGGCACCTCGGCTTTTACGAGCAGTACTTC.

The J gene is TRBJ2-7, the V gene TRBV4-3; TRBD1 aligns across 8 bases. This CDR3 is 16 amino acids long. With V trimmed by 0 bases and J by 7 bases, 11 bases remained unmatched. Germline V gene data show CDR1 as LGHNA and CDR2 as YSLEER. The CDR3 sequence: CASSQDARDRPLEQYF. The CDR3 DNA reads TGCGCCAGCAGCCAAGACGCCAGGGACAGGCCTCTTGAGCAGTACTTC.

This chain uses TRBV4-1 with TRBJ2-1; 7 bases are shared with TRBD2. The length of the CDR3 is 16 residues. The V gene end was trimmed by 1 base and the J gene end by 7 bases; junction bases not matched to a gene: 10. CDR1 is MGHRA and CDR2 is YSYEKL in the germline V gene. The CDR3 DNA reads TGCGCCAGCAGCCAAGGACGCAGTGGGGGGGATAATGAGCAGTTCTTC. This sequence encodes CASSQGRSGGDNEQFF.

This clone was recorded a few times. The chain has TRBV30 and TRBJ1-1; the D gene is possibly TRBD1 (6 bases). From germline, CDR1 is GTSNPN and CDR2 SVGIG (reference sequence). The CDR3 length is 14 residues. Deletions cut 2 bases from V and 0 bases from J, with 10 bases between. The CDR3 spells CAWSRDNMNTEAFF. In DNA, the CDR3 is TGTGCCTGGAGTAGGGACAACATGAACACTGAAGCTTTCTTT.

The V gene is TRBV30, the J gene TRBJ1-1, with D uncertain. The V gene lost 1 base and the J gene lost 7 bases, with 7 bases spanning the gap. This CDR3 is 11 amino acids long. Germline-derived CDR1 and CDR2 are GTSNPN and SVGIG (reference sequence). Here the CDR3 DNA reads TGTGCCTGGAGTGGGCAGTTTGAAGCTTTCTTT. Amino acid sequence: CAWSGQFEAFF. Full variable domain (remainder filled in from reference TRBV30 and TRBJ1-1): SQTIHQWPATLVQPVGSPLSLECTVEGTSNPNLYWYRQAAGRGLQLLFYSVGIGQISSEVPQNLSASRPQDRQFILSSKKLLLSDSGFYLCAWSGQFEAFFGQGTRLTVV.

The genes are TRBV10-3 and TRBJ1-4, with D perhaps matching TRBD1 (6 bases). Germline CDR1 and CDR2: ENHRY and SYGVKD. V was shortened by 3 bases and J by 0 bases, with 14 bases between the two germline ends. CDR3 length equals 17 residues. The CDR3 protein is CAISDKGQTTTNEKLFF. The CDR3 bases are TGTGCCATCAGTGATAAGGGACAAACTACAACTAATGAAAAACTGTTTTTT.

This chain joins TRBV28 and TRBJ2-3; D is possibly TRBD2 (7 bases). The CDR3 consists of 15 residues. The V gene's germline CDR1 is MDHEN and CDR2 SYDVKM. With 5 bases removed from V and 7 bases from J, the gap between germline ends came to 19 bases. The CDR3 region is CASSLGGARGNTQYF. CDR3 nucleotides: TGTGCCAGCAGTCTAGGGGGGGCGAGGGGGAATACGCAGTATTTT.

This chain links TRBV19 with TRBJ2-7; D uncertain. CDR1 and CDR2 (germline): LNHDA, SQIVND (reference sequence). Trimming shortened V by 8 bases and J by 1 base, and 6 bases separated the two germline ends. The CDR3 is 11 residues long. CDR3 coding DNA: TGTGCCAGTGGGTTTTCCTACGAGCAGTACTTC. It yields the protein CASGFSYEQYF.

The chain uses TRBV18 and TRBJ1-2; maybe TRBD1 (6 bases). Trimming removed 6 bases at V and 5 bases at J, with 16 bases between. Germline assignment: CDR1 KGHSH and CDR2 LQKENI. This CDR3 is 14 amino acids long. As DNA, the CDR3 is TGTGCCAGCTCCCGGGACAATTCTTTTTATGGCTACACCTTC. Protein product: CASSRDNSFYGYTF.

The chain couples TRBV19 to TRBJ2-1; TRBD1 aligns across 9 bases. Trimming took 6 bases from V and 4 from J; bases not matched to a gene: 16. The CDR3 length is 18 residues. Germline V gene lookup returns CDR1 LNHDA and CDR2 SQIVND (reference sequence). CDR3 nucleotide sequence: TGTGCCAGTAGACCCGGGACAGGGACATCTTTTACTTACAATGAGCAGTTCTTC. Translation gives CASRPGTGTSFTYNEQFF.

The chain employs TRBV6-5 and TRBJ1-4; possible D gene TRBD1, 5 bases. The CDR3 length is 14 residues. V was shortened by 0 bases and J by 13 bases, with 15 bases between the two germline ends. Germline V gene data show CDR1 as MNHEY and CDR2 as SVGAGI. The CDR3 spells CASSYSGRGDVLFF. The CDR3, as DNA: TGTGCCAGCAGTTACTCCGGTAGAGGGGACGTACTGTTTTTT.

V gene TRBV4-1 combines with J gene TRBJ2-1; D possibly corresponds to TRBD2 (5 bases). Deletions cut 0 bases from V and 2 bases from J, with 11 bases between. Germline V CDR1 and CDR2: MGHRA, YSYEKL. The CDR3 totals 16 residues. The CDR3 sequence: CASSQDRSLAYNEQFF. For the CDR3, the DNA is TGCGCCAGCAGCCAAGATCGGTCACTAGCCTACAATGAGCAGTTCTTC.

This chain links TRBV30 with TRBJ2-3, with TRBD2 matching over 11 bases. This CDR3 has 17 residues. With V trimmed by 2 bases and J by 3 bases, 10 bases remained unmatched. Germline lookup yields CDR1 GTSNPN and CDR2 SVGIG (reference sequence). The CDR3 spells CAWSKRVRTSGTDTQYF. In DNA, the CDR3 is TGTGCCTGGAGTAAGAGGGTCCGGACTAGCGGGACAGATACGCAGTATTTT.

V usage is TRBV18 and J usage is TRBJ1-4, with 7 nucleotides matching TRBD1. V shed 0 bases, J shed 8 bases, and the junction held 6 bases outside the gene matches. There are 15 residues in the CDR3. Germline V gene lookup returns CDR1 KGHSH and CDR2 LQKENI. This CDR3 is CASSPPNRGSEKLFF. CDR3 DNA sequence: TGTGCCAGCTCACCACCAAACAGGGGAAGCGAAAAACTGTTTTTT.

V and J are TRBV5-1 and TRBJ1-2; no firm D call. V lost 4 bases to trimming and J lost 4 bases, with 14 bases between them. This CDR3 spans 14 amino acids. In germline, CDR1 is SGHRS, CDR2 YFSETQ. This chain's CDR3 is CASSTEGPSYGYTF. The CDR3 DNA is TGCGCCAGCAGCACCGAGGGTCCCTCCTATGGCTACACCTTC.

This clone was recorded once. V usage is TRBV28 and J usage is TRBJ1-2; the D gene is possibly TRBD1 (5 bases). The V gene lost 7 bases and the J gene lost 4 bases, with 16 bases spanning the gap. This CDR3 is built from 14 residues. Germline-derived CDR1 and CDR2 are MDHEN and SYDVKM. Written as DNA, the CDR3 is TGTGCCAGCACCTCATGGGGCCCGGGCTATGGCTACACCTTC. Its protein product is CASTSWGPGYGYTF.

The J gene is TRBJ2-7, the V gene TRBV2; D is unresolved. Germline CDR1 is SNHLY and CDR2 is FYNNEI. Trimming left V 4 bases short and J 3 bases short, with 7 bases between. The CDR3 is made up of 12 amino acids. The CDR3 coding sequence is TGTGCCAGCAGTGTACAGAGCTACGAGCAGTACTTC. Protein product: CASSVQSYEQYF.

V is TRBV11-1 and J is TRBJ1-1; 10 bases match TRBD1. V lost 5 bases, J lost 0 bases, and 3 bases stayed unmatched. Germline assignment: CDR1 SGHAT and CDR2 FQDESV (reference sequence). The CDR3 contains 15 residues. CDR3 sequence: CASSRGQGLNTEAFF. The CDR3 nucleotides read TGTGCCAGCAGCCGGGGACAGGGGTTGAACACTGAAGCTTTCTTT. The full variable domain, completed using reference TRBV11-1 and TRBJ1-1, is EAEVAQSPRYKITEKSQAVAFWCDPISGHATLYWYRQILGQGPELLVQFQDESVVDDSQLPKDRFSAERLKGVDSTLKIQPAELGDSAMYLCASSRGQGLNTEAFFGQGTRLTVV.

A note on this clone: Different DNA sequences within this sample yield the same CDR3. The chain joins TRBV30 to TRBJ1-5, with unresolved D. The CDR3 sequence is 13 residues long. The ends were cut back, 3 bases at V and 1 base at J, with 7 bases in the middle. Germline V gene data show CDR1 as GTSNPN and CDR2 as SVGIG (reference sequence). CDR3 sequence reads: CAWRRDSNQPQHF. The CDR3, as DNA: TGTGCCTGGAGGCGCGACAGCAATCAGCCCCAGCATTTT.

The chain is built from TRBV7-9 and TRBJ2-1; TRBD1 agrees at 7 bases. Germline CDR1 reads SEHNR; CDR2 reads FQNEAQ (reference sequence). Trimming removed 5 bases from V and 4 bases from J; junction bases left unmatched: 14. The CDR3 loop spans 17 amino acids. The CDR3 loop reads CASSTPRQGHSYNEQFF. Here the CDR3 DNA reads TGTGCCAGCAGCACCCCGAGACAGGGTCATAGTTACAATGAGCAGTTCTTC.

The chain employs TRBV5-1 and TRBJ2-3; D not resolved. The CDR3 is 14 amino acids. Germline CDR1 reads SGHRS; CDR2 reads YFSETQ. V dropped 1 base and J dropped 0 bases, with 6 bases sitting between them. CDR3 sequence reads: CASSLRASTDTQYF. CDR3 DNA: TGCGCCAGCAGCTTGCGGGCAAGCACAGATACGCAGTATTTT. Full variable domain (outside the CDR3, taken from reference TRBV5-1 and TRBJ2-3): KAGVTQTPRYLIKTRGQQVTLSCSPISGHRSVSWYQQTPGQGLQFLFEYFSETQRNKGNFPGRFSGRQFSNSRSEMNVSTLELGDSALYLCASSLRASTDTQYFGPGTRLTVL.

The rearrangement joins TRBV10-1 to TRBJ2-7, with D perhaps TRBD1 (6 bases). V was trimmed by 5 bases and J by 4 bases, leaving 12 bases between them. The CDR3 contains 13 residues. CDR1 and CDR2 (germline): WNHNN, SYGVQD (reference sequence). CDR3 residues: CASSQTTGYEQYF. The CDR3 DNA follows: TGCGCCAGCAGTCAGACGACAGGTTACGAGCAGTACTTC.

CDR3 DNA sequence: TGCAGCGGAGGGGGTTTTAACTATGGCTACACCTTC. It yields the protein CSGGGFNYGYTF. The rearrangement uses TRBV29-1 and TRBJ1-2; a weak D match, TRBD1 (6 bases). The length of the CDR3 is 12 residues. The germline V gene encodes CDR1 SQVTM and CDR2 ANQGSEA. The germline V and J ends were trimmed by 7 bases and 1 base, with 10 bases remaining between them.

This CDR3 is CASSSRVGAFF. The CDR3 coding sequence is TGTGCCAGCAGTTCCAGGGTAGGAGCTTTCTTT. This chain uses TRBV28 with TRBJ1-1, with D tentatively TRBD1 (5 bases). The V gene lost 4 bases and the J gene lost 10 bases, with 10 bases spanning the gap. This CDR3 has 11 amino acids. Germline CDR1 and CDR2: MDHEN and SYDVKM.